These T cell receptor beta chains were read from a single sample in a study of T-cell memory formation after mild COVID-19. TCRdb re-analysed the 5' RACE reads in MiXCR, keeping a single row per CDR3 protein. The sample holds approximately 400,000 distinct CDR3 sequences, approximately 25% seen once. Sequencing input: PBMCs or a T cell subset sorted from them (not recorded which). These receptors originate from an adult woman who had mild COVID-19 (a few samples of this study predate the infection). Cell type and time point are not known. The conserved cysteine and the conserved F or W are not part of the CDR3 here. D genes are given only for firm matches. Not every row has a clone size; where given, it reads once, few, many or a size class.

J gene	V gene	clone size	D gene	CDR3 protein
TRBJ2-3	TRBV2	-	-	ASTYSPSTDTQY
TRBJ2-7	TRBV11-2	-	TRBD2	ASSPGLRYEQY
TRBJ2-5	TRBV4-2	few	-	ASSQDGGLETQY
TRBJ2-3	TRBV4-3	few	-	ASSTSSGGFTDTQY
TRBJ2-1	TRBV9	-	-	ASSTRGIGGNEQF
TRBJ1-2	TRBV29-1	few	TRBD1	SGKGALGYT
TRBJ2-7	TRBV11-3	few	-	ASSLSVNEQY
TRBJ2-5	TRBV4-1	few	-	ASSQLLGSGETQY
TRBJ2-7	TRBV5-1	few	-	ASSLSGREQY
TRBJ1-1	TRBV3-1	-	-	ASARVNTEAF
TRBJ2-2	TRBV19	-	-	ASRRQNTGELF
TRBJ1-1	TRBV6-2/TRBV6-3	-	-	ASSYYRGGGAF
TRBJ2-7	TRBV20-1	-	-	SASGAYEQY
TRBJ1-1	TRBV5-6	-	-	ASSEQGQVTEAF
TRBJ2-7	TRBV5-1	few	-	ASRGQLSYEQY
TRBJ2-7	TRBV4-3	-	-	ASSQEASRLREQY
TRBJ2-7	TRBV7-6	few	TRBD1	ASRLGQGVGEQY
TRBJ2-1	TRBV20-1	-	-	SALRQYNEQF
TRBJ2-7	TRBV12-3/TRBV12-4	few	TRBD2	ASRLAGGSHEQY
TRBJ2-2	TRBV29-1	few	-	SVELVEVGELF
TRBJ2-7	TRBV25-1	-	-	ASSEFGRQGLDEQY
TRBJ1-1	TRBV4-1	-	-	ASSQVGGSWTEAF
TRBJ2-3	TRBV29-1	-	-	SVQTRTKSTDTQY
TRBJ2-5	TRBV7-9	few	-	ASNSGKGYQETQY
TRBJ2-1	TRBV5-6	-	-	ASSPVLGNEQF
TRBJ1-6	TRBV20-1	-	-	SARSDRRYNSPLH
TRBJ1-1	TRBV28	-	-	ASSLFWADTEAF
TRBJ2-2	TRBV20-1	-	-	SAPRRGVNTGELF
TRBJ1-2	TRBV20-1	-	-	SAPTTAPNTRGSILNYGYT
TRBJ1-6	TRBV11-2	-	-	ASSWSSYNSPLH
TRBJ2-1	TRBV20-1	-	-	SARDVRASSNEQF
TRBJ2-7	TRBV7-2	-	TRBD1	ASSLGGQGSSYEQY
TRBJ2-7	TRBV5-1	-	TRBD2	ASSFGSGFEQY
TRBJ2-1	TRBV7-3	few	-	ASSVSGYNEQF
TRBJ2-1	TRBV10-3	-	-	AISESLVQF
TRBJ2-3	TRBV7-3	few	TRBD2	ASSMVAGATDTQY